This T cell receptor beta chain was retrieved from a study of tumor-infiltrating lymphocytes in localized non-small cell lung cancer. Overall study: Resected tumor was paired with non-adjacent uninvolved lung from the same patient.

Generated by immunoSEQ multiplex PCR, the TCRdb table keeps only in-frame clones and is missing some. The sample lists tens of thousands of clones, around two thirds seen once, with 6.3% in the top ten. Germline CDR1 reads GTSNPN; CDR2 reads SVGIG (reference sequence). The CDR3 loop spans 15 amino acids. Trimming took 2 bases from V and 0 from J; bases not matched to a gene: 3. The V gene is TRBV30, the J gene TRBJ1-3; 8 bases map to TRBD1. This receptor was obtained from a human donor with non-small cell lung cancer. The material sequenced was lung tumor tissue. CDR3 amino acids: CAWSLGQDSGNTIYF. CDR3 bases: TGTGCCTGGAGTTTGGGACAGGACTCTGGAAACACCATATATTTT. Full variable domain (rest looked up from reference TRBV30 and TRBJ1-3): SQTIHQWPATLVQPVGSPLSLECTVEGTSNPNLYWYRQAAGRGLQLLFYSVGIGQISSEVPQNLSASRPQDRQFILSSKKLLLSDSGFYLCAWSLGQDSGNTIYFGEGSWLTVV.